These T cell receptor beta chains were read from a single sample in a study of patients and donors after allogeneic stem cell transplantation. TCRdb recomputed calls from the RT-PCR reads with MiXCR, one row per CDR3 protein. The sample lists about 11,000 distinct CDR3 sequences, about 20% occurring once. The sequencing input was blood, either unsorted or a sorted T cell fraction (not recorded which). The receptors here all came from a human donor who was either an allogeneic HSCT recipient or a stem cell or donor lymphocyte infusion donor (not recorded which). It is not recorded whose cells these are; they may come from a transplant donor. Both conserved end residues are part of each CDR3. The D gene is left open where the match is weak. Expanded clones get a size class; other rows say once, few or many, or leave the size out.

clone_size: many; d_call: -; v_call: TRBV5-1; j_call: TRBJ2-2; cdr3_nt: TGCGCCAGCAGCAGGGTGGTGGACGGCACCGGGGAGCTGTTTTTT; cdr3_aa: CASSRVVDGTGELFF
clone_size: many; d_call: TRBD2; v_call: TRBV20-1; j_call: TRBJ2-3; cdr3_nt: TGCAGTGCCCGGACTAGCCGGGTGAGCACAGATACGCAGTATTTT; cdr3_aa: CSARTSRVSTDTQYF
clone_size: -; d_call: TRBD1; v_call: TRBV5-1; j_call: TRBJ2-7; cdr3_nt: TGCGCCAGCAGCTTGGGGGACAGGACCTACGAGCAGTACTTC; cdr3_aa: CASSLGDRTYEQYF
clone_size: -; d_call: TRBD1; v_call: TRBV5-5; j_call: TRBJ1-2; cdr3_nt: TGTGCCAGCACCATTCCAGGGGGCGATGGCTACACCTTC; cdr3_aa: CASTIPGGDGYTF
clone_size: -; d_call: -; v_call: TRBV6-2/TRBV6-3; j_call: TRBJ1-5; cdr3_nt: TGTGCCGGCGGGTCGGACGATCAGCCCCAGCATTTT; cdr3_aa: CAGGSDDQPQHF
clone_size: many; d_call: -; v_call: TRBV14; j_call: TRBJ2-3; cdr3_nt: TGTGCCAGCAGCCAACCCCGCGCAGGGCGATCGGTAGCAGATACGCAGTATTTT; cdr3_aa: CASSQPRAGRSVADTQYF
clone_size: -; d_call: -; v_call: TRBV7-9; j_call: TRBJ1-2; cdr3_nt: TGTGCCAGCAGCTTACAGTCTCCAGAAGTCTATGGCTACACCTTC; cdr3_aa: CASSLQSPEVYGYTF
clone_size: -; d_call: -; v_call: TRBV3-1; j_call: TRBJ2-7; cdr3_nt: TGTGCCAGCAGCCTGACACCGATTATCAGAGACTCCTACGAGCAGTACTTC; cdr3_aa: CASSLTPIIRDSYEQYF
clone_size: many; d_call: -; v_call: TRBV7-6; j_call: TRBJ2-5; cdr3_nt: TGTGCCAGCAGCTTGACCCAAGAGTACCAAGAGACCCAGTACTTC; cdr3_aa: CASSLTQEYQETQYF
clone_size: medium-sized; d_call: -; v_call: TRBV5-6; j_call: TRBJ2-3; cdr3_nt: TGTGCCAGCAGCTTAGTCGGGACAAGCACAGATACGCAGTATTTT; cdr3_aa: CASSLVGTSTDTQYF
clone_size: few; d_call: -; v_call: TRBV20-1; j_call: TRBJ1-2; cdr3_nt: TGCAGTGCTAGTTCCAGTATCGACAGATTCTATGGCTACACCTTC; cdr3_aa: CSASSSIDRFYGYTF
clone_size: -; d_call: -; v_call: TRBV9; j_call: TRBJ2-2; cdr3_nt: TGTGCCAGCAGCTCAGCGAACACCGGGGAGCTGTTTTTT; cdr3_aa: CASSSANTGELFF
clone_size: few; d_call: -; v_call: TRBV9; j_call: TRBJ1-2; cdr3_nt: TGTGCCAGCAGCGTAGGGACACCGAACTATGGCTACACCTTC; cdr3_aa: CASSVGTPNYGYTF
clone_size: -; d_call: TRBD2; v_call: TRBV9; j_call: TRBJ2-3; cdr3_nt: TGTGCCAGCAGCGTAGCGGGGGGGCGGGGAGATACGCAGTATTTT; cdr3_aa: CASSVAGGRGDTQYF
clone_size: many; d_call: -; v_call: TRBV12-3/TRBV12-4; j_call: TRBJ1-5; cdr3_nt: TGTGCCAGCAGTTTATCTAGCTGGAACACCTCCCAAAATCAGCCCCAGCATTTT; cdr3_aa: CASSLSSWNTSQNQPQHF
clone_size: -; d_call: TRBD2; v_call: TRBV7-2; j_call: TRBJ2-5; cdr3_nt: TGTGCCAGCAGCTTAGTACGGGGACTAGGCGAGACCCAGTACTTC; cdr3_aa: CASSLVRGLGETQYF
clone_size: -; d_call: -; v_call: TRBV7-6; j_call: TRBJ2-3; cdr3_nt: TGTGCCAGCAGCTTTAGCGACACAGATACGCAGTATTTT; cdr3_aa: CASSFSDTDTQYF
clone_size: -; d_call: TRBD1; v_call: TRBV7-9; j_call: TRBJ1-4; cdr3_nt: TGTGCCAGCAGCTCGACAGGGGAAAAAAATGAAAAACTGTTTTTT; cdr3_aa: CASSSTGEKNEKLFF
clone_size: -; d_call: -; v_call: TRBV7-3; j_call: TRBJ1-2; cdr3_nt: TGTGCCAGCAGCTTACGGCAGAAAGATGGCTACACCTTC; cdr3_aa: CASSLRQKDGYTF
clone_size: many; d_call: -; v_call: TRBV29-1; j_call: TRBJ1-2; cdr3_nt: TGCAGCGTTGAAGATCGTCAGAAAGGCGGCTACACCTTC; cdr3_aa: CSVEDRQKGGYTF
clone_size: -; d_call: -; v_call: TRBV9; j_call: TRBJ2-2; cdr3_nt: TGTGCCAGCAGCGTATCTAACACCGGGGAGCTGTTTTTT; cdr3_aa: CASSVSNTGELFF
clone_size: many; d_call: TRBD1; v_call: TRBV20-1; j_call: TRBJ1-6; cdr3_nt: TGCAGTGCCCTAGCCGGGGGGGACAGGATGAATTCACCCCTCCACTTT; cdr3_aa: CSALAGGDRMNSPLHF
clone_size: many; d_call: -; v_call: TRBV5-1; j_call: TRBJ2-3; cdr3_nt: TGCGCCAGCAGCGGGGGTGAAGGCACAGATACGCAGTATTTT; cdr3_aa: CASSGGEGTDTQYF
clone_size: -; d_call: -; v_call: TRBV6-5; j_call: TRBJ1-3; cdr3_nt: TGTGCCAGCAGCTACAGCCGCTCGGGAGGAAACACCATATATTTT; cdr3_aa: CASSYSRSGGNTIYF
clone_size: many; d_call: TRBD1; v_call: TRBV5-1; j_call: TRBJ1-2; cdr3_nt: TGCGCCAGCAGCCTAGGGGACAGACCAACCCTTTATGGCTACACCTTC; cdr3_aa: CASSLGDRPTLYGYTF
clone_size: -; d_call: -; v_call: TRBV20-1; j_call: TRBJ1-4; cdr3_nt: TGCAGTGCTAGATCCTCACGGGATAATGAAAAACTGTTTTTT; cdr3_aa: CSARSSRDNEKLFF
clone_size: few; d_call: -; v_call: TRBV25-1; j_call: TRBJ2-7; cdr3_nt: TGTGCCAGCAGTGAGGCACCGACCTACGAGCAGTACTTC; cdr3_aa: CASSEAPTYEQYF
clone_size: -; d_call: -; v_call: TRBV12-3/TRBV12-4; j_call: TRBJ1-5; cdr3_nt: TGTGCCAGCAGTTTAGTGGACAATCAGCCCCAGCATTTT; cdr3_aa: CASSLVDNQPQHF
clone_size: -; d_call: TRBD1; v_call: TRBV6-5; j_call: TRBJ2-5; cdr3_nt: TGTGCCAGCAGGGACAGGAACCAAGAGACCCAGTACTTC; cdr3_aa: CASRDRNQETQYF
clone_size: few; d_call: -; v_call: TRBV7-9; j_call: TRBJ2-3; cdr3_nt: TGTGCCAGCAGCTTATCCGGGATGGTAGATACGCAGTATTTT; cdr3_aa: CASSLSGMVDTQYF
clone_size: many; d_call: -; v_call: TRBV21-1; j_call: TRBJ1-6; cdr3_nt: TGTGCCAGCAAGGGGGGGGCTTGTAATTCACCCCTCCACTTT; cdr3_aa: CASKGGACNSPLHF
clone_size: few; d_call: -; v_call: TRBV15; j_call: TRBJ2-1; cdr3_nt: TGTGCCACCAGCAGAGTGAGAGGTGAGCAGTTCTTC; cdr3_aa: CATSRVRGEQFF
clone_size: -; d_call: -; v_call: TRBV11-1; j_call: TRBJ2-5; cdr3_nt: TGTGCCAGCAGCTTACTCCTGGACCACCAAGAGACCCAGTACTTC; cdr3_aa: CASSLLLDHQETQYF
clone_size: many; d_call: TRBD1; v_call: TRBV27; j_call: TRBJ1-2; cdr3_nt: TGTGCCAGCAGTGGATACAGGGGTGGGGGTGTTGACTATGGCTACACCTTC; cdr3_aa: CASSGYRGGGVDYGYTF
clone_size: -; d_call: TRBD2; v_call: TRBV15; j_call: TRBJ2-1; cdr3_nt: TGTGCCACCAGCAGAGCCTCGCTAGCGGGGCAGAATGAGCAGTTCTTC; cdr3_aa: CATSRASLAGQNEQFF
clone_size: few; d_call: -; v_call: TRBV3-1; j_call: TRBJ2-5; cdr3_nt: TGTGCCAGCAGCCAAAGAGTTTTAGGGGAGACCCAGTACTTC; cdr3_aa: CASSQRVLGETQYF
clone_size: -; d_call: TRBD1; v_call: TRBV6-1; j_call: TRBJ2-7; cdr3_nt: TGTGCCAGCAGGCGGTCGGGACAGGACACCTACGAGCAGTACTTC; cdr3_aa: CASRRSGQDTYEQYF
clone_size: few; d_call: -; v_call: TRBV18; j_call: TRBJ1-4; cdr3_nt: TGTGCCAGCTCACCACCGAAGTACAGGGAGGCTGAAAAACTGTTTTTT; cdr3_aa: CASSPPKYREAEKLFF
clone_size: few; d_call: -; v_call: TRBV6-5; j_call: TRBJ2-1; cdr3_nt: TGTGCCAGCAGTTACGGCCAGGTGGAAAATGAGCAGTTCTTC; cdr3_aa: CASSYGQVENEQFF
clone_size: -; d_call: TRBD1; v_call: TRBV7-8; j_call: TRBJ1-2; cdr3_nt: TGTGCCAGCAGCTCCCTGGACAGGGAAGGCTATGGCTACACCTTC; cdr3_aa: CASSSLDREGYGYTF
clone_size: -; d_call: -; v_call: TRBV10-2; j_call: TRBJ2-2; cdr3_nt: TGCGCCAGCAGCGCAGTCGGGCCCGGGGAGCTGTTTTTT; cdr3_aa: CASSAVGPGELFF
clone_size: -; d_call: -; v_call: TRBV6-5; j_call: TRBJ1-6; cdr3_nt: TGTGCCAGCAGTTTCGCTGGGGCCCTGTCGGGTTCACCCCTCCACTTT; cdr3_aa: CASSFAGALSGSPLHF
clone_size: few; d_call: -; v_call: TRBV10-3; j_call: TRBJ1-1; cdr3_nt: TGTGCCATCAGTGAGCGCCTGGGGACGGCGAACACTGAAGCTTTCTTT; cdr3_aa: CAISERLGTANTEAFF
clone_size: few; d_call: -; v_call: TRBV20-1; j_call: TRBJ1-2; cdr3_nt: TGCAGTGTTATGCCTGGCTATGGCTACACCTTC; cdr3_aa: CSVMPGYGYTF
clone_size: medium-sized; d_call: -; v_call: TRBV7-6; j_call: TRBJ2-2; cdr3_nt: TGTGCCAGCAGCTTAGGGGGGGCCGGGGAGCTGTTTTTT; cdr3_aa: CASSLGGAGELFF
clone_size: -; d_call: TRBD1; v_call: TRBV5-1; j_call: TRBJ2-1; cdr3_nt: TGCGCCAGCAGCAGGGAACAGGGGGCTTCTTACAATGAGCAGTTCTTC; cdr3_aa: CASSREQGASYNEQFF
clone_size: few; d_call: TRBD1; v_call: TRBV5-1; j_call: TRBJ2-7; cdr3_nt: TGCGCCAGCAGCCAAACTCCTCCGGGGACAGGCTACGAGCAGTACTTC; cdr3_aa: CASSQTPPGTGYEQYF
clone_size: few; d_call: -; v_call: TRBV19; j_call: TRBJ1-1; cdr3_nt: TGTGCCAGTCGGCTGGGGGGGGCCGGATGGAACACTGAAGCTTTCTTT; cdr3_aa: CASRLGGAGWNTEAFF
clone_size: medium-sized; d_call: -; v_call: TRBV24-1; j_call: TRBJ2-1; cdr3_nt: TGTGCCACAACCGGACCCTACAATGAGCAGTTCTTC; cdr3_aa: CATTGPYNEQFF
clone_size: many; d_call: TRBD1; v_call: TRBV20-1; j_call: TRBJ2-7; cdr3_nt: TGCAGTGCTAGGAAGGGACAGAACTCCTACGAGCAGTACTTC; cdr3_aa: CSARKGQNSYEQYF
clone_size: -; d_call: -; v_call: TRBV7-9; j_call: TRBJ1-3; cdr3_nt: TGTGCCAGCAGATGGAACCCGGGCACCATATATTTT; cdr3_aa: CASRWNPGTIYF
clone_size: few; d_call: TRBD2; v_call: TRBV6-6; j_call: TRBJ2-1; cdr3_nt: TGTGCCAGCAGTTTCCTAGCGGGTCAGTTCTTC; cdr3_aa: CASSFLAGQFF
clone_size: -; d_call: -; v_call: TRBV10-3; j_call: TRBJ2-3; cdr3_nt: TGTGCCACGGGGATAGGGGGAGTGGCAGATACGCAGTATTTT; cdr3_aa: CATGIGGVADTQYF
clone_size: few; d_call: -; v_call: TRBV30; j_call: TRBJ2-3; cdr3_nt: TGTGCCTGGAGTGTACCTTCGGTGGGAGCTAGCACAGATACGCAGTATTTT; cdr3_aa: CAWSVPSVGASTDTQYF
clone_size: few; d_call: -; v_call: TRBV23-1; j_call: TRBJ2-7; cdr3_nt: TGCGCCAGCAGTCCCAAAACAGCCGATTCTTTCTCCTACGAGCAGTACTTC; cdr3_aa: CASSPKTADSFSYEQYF